The 24 T cell receptor beta chains below all came from one sample that was sequenced in a study of cytotoxic CD8 clonotypes in ibrutinib-treated CLL. Clones were sequenced by immunoSEQ multiplex PCR, and TCRdb holds only the in-frame ones, with some missing. Of 70,000 to 80,000 clones in the sample, less than 90% are singletons; the top ten hold about 40%. Sequences were derived from PBMCs, sampled after 24 months of ibrutinib treatment. The receptors originated from a human donor with chronic lymphocytic leukemia.

The chain combines TRBV6-1 with TRBJ2-2; D is uncertain. CDR1 and CDR2 from the germline V gene are MNHNS and SASEGT. This CDR3 is 14 amino acids long. Deletions cut 0 bases from V and 9 bases from J, with 11 bases between. Here the CDR3 DNA reads TGTGCCAGCAGTGAAGCGCCCCAGATCCGGGAGCTGTTTTTT. Its protein is CASSEAPQIRELFF.

This clone was observed a handful of times. The chain joins TRBV19 to TRBJ1-1; TRBD1 matches at 10 bases. This CDR3 has 14 amino acids. CDR1 and CDR2 from the germline V gene are LNHDA and SQIVND (reference sequence). With V trimmed by 9 bases and J by 4 bases, 8 bases remained unmatched. Here the CDR3 reads CASRDRGKFTEAFF. The CDR3 DNA sequence: TGTGCCAGCAGGGACAGGGGAAAGTTCACTGAAGCTTTCTTT.

The CDR3 nucleotides read TGTGCCAGCAGTTTCTTAGACAGGGAGTGGGCCTACGAGCAGTACTTC. This sequence encodes CASSFLDREWAYEQYF. This chain uses TRBV28 with TRBJ2-7; 7 bases align to TRBD1. V shed 3 bases, J shed 2 bases, and the junction held 10 bases outside the gene matches. The CDR3 has 16 amino acids. Per germline, CDR1 MDHEN and CDR2 SYDVKM. The whole variable domain, filled in from reference TRBV28 and TRBJ2-7, reads DVKVTQSSRYLVKRTGEKVFLECVQDMDHENMFWYRQDPGLGLRLIYFSYDVKMKEKGDIPEGYSVSREKKERFSLILESASTNQTSMYLCASSFLDREWAYEQYFGPGTRLTVT.

The chain uses TRBV5-6 and TRBJ2-7, with 7 bases lining up with TRBD2. Germline loops: CDR1 SGHDT, CDR2 YYEEEE. The CDR3 loop spans 16 amino acids. The V segment lost 3 bases and the J segment 5 bases; nucleotides outside the gene matches: 14. CDR3 DNA: TGTGCCAGCAGCTATTCCGGGGAGGGCAGGCACCACGAGCAGTACTTC. It specifies CASSYSGEGRHHEQYF.

The chain combines TRBV11-2 with TRBJ1-1, with D possibly being TRBD1 (5 bases). With 5 bases removed from V and 9 bases from J, the gap between germline ends came to 16 bases. This CDR3 has 13 amino acids. CDR1 and CDR2 from the germline V gene are SGHAT and FQNNGV. The CDR3: CASSHGGRQKAFF. CDR3 DNA: TGTGCCAGCAGCCACGGGGGACGGCAGAAAGCTTTCTTT. Complete variable domain (other parts from reference TRBV11-2 and TRBJ1-1): EAGVAQSPRYKIIEKRQSVAFWCNPISGHATLYWYQQILGQGPKLLIQFQNNGVVDDSQLPKDRFSAERLKGVDSTLKIQPAKLEDSAVYLCASSHGGRQKAFFGQGTRLTVV.

V usage is TRBV18 and J usage is TRBJ1-4; no reliable D call. The ends were cut back, 5 bases at V and 8 bases at J, with 12 bases in the middle. The length of the CDR3 is 13 residues. Germline V gene sequence: CDR1 KGHSH, CDR2 LQKENI. The CDR3 nucleotides are TGTGCCAGCTCAACCGGACCGGGAGAAAAACTGTTTTTT. Translating it yields CASSTGPGEKLFF.

This chain joins TRBV29-1 and TRBJ2-3; D may match TRBD1 or TRBD2 (5 bases each). The V end lost 4 bases, the J end lost 4 bases, and 15 bases lay between the germline ends. The CDR3 runs to 14 residues. Germline V gene sequence: CDR1 SQVTM, CDR2 ANQGSEA. Written as DNA, the CDR3 is TGCAGCGTTGCGGGGACCCCAAGGGCAGATACGCAGTATTTT. Its protein product is CSVAGTPRADTQYF.

This clone was seen once. The chain joins TRBV7-3 to TRBJ2-7, with TRBD2 matching 10 bases. The germline V gene has CDR1 SGHTA and CDR2 FQGTGA. The CDR3 is made up of 15 amino acids. V was clipped by 1 base and J by 5 bases; unmatched bases: 5. CDR3 nucleotides: TGTGCCAGCAGCTTAAAAGCGGGAGGGCCTGACGAGCAGTACTTC. Translation: CASSLKAGGPDEQYF.

Written as DNA, the CDR3 is TGTGCCAGCAGTAAGTCCGGGACTAGCGCCTACGAGCAGTACTTC. As protein: CASSKSGTSAYEQYF. This chain uses TRBV6-1 with TRBJ2-7; 10 bases are a match to TRBD2. Germline-derived CDR1 and CDR2 are MNHNS and SASEGT. The CDR3 loop spans 15 amino acids. V gave up 5 bases and J gave up 2 bases; unmatched junction bases: 6.

This rearrangement joins TRBV7-6 to TRBJ1-2; 7 nucleotides agree with TRBD1. CDR1 is SGHVS, CDR2 FNYEAQ, per germline. V lost 5 bases to trimming and J lost 7 bases; unmatched junction nucleotides: 16. The CDR3 sequence is 16 residues long. CDR3 sequence: CASSPGGVGQFGGYTF. The CDR3 DNA reads as TGTGCCAGCAGCCCGGGGGGGGTGGGACAGTTCGGTGGCTACACCTTC.

The gene calls are TRBV19 and TRBJ2-1, with 10 nucleotides matching TRBD2. J gave up 4 bases and V 9 bases, and 9 bases lay outside the gene matches. Germline V gene lookup returns CDR1 LNHDA and CDR2 SQIVND (reference sequence). The CDR3 loop spans 15 amino acids. The CDR3 loop reads CASTEATSGYNEQFF. As DNA, the CDR3 is TGTGCCAGCACGGAGGCGACTAGCGGGTACAATGAGCAGTTCTTC.

V and J are TRBV20-1 and TRBJ2-3; 7 bases are shared with TRBD2. Germline V gene lookup returns CDR1 DFQATT and CDR2 SNEGSKA (reference sequence). V dropped 7 bases and J dropped 8; count of bases not matched to a gene: 6. The CDR3 spans 11 residues. The DNA for the CDR3 is TGCAGTGTCCGGACTAGGGGTACGCAGTATTTT. It specifies CSVRTRGTQYF.

CDR3: CAWGTGMNIQYF. The CDR3 bases are TGTGCCTGGGGCACAGGGATGAACATTCAGTACTTC. The chain joins TRBV30 to TRBJ2-4, with D maybe TRBD1 (6 bases). Germline V gene data show CDR1 as GTSNPN and CDR2 as SVGIG (reference sequence). Trimming shortened V by 5 bases and J by 7 bases, and 12 bases separated the two germline ends. The CDR3 is 12 amino acids.

The chain joins TRBV30 to TRBJ2-1; TRBD2 might be the D (5 bases). The germline gives CDR1 GTSNPN, CDR2 SVGIG (reference sequence). The V gene lost 1 base and the J gene lost 5 bases, with 6 bases spanning the gap. The CDR3 runs to 12 residues. CDR3 coding DNA: TGTGCCTGGAGTGATAGCGACAATGAGCAGTTCTTC. Translating gives CAWSDSDNEQFF.

CDR3 residues: CASSTYSGEATQYF. DNA for the CDR3: TGTGCCAGTAGTACCTACAGCGGGGAGGCGACCCAGTACTTC. The V call is TRBV19, the J call TRBJ2-5; 7 bases line up with TRBD2. Germline V gene sequence: CDR1 LNHDA, CDR2 SQIVND (reference sequence). The CDR3 has 14 residues. Germline trimming cut 4 bases from V and 7 bases from J; bases unmatched to any gene: 9.

This chain connects TRBV10-2 to TRBJ1-3; unclear D gene. Trimming took 2 bases from V and 9 from J, leaving 14 bases between them. Germline values: CDR1 WSHSY, CDR2 SAAADI. The CDR3 runs 14 residues. The CDR3 coding sequence is TGCGCCAGCAGTGAGGGGCAGGCCTCCGGCACCATATATTTT. Translated, it gives CASSEGQASGTIYF.

The chain is built from TRBV18 and TRBJ1-2, with 7 bases that match TRBD1. V dropped 1 base and J dropped 8; count of bases not matched to a gene: 10. This CDR3 has 15 residues. In germline, CDR1 is KGHSH, CDR2 LQKENI. CDR3 amino acids: CASSPLPGQTWGYTF. The CDR3 bases are TGTGCCAGCTCACCACTACCGGGACAGACCTGGGGCTACACCTTC.

This clone was counted a single time. This sequence joins TRBV5-1 and TRBJ2-2; 8 positions match TRBD1. Germline values: CDR1 SGHRS, CDR2 YFSETQ. The CDR3 covers 15 residues. J lost 7 bases, V lost 4 bases, and 9 bases had no gene match. CDR3 DNA sequence: TGCGCCAGCAGCATTGGCAGGGGGCCAGGCGGGGAGCTGTTTTTT. It is translated as CASSIGRGPGGELFF.

This clone appeared a single time. The chain combines TRBV11-2 with TRBJ2-1; 7 bases agree with TRBD2. V trimming: 5 bases; J trimming: 3 bases; junction bases outside the gene matches: 7. Germline values: CDR1 SGHAT, CDR2 FQNNGV. The CDR3 length is 15 residues. CDR3 bases: TGTGCCAGCAGCGTGTACCGGGACTACTACAATGAGCAGTTCTTC. Translation gives CASSVYRDYYNEQFF.

This chain links TRBV28 with TRBJ2-1; no firm D call. The length of the CDR3 is 14 residues. CDR1 is MDHEN, CDR2 SYDVKM, per germline. Trimming cost V 1 base and J 7 bases, with 11 bases left between them. The DNA for the CDR3 is TGTGCCAGCAGTTTATACCGGGCAAGGAATGAGCAGTTCTTC. This codes for CASSLYRARNEQFF.

This sequence joins TRBV7-3 and TRBJ2-7; 13 nucleotides line up with TRBD2. This CDR3 has 16 amino acids. V was clipped by 3 bases and J by 3 bases; unmatched bases: 5. Looked up from germline, CDR1 is SGHTA and CDR2 is FQGTGA. The CDR3: CASSFGLAGDFYEQYF. The CDR3 DNA reads as TGTGCCAGCAGCTTTGGACTAGCGGGAGACTTCTACGAGCAGTACTTC.

The V and J genes are TRBV7-2 and TRBJ2-1; D uncertain. The germline gives CDR1 SGHTA, CDR2 FQGNSA. The V end lost 5 bases, the J end lost 12 bases, and 11 bases lay between the germline ends. The CDR3 has 11 residues. The CDR3 region is CASSPLVRQFF. In DNA form, the CDR3 reads TGTGCCAGCAGCCCCCTAGTTCGGCAGTTCTTC.

The genes are TRBV30 and TRBJ1-2, with no clear D. The germline CDR1 and CDR2 sequences are GTSNPN and SVGIG (reference sequence). V dropped 0 bases and J dropped 9 bases, with 14 bases sitting between them. The CDR3 has 13 amino acids. The CDR3 bases are TGTGCCTGGAGTGTACTAGTAGCAGAGAGCTACACCTTC. Amino acids: CAWSVLVAESYTF.

The chain employs TRBV10-3 and TRBJ2-1; 10 bases line up with TRBD1. After removal of 2 bases from V and 8 bases from J, the junction contained 3 bases not matched to a gene. Germline lookup yields CDR1 ENHRY and CDR2 SYGVKD. The CDR3 has 14 amino acids. CDR3 in DNA: TGTGCCATCAGTGAGGGGACAGGGGTCGATGAGCAGTTCTTC. Encoded protein: CAISEGTGVDEQFF.